This T cell receptor beta chain was recorded in a study of T cells in Graves' hyperthyroidism and ophthalmopathy (dated by TCRdb to about 2019). Looking at the study overall: Peripheral blood was collected at initial diagnosis, before any treatment. To identify distinguishing TCR V-J signatures, a discovery cohort of about 95 patients was used, comprising fewer than 45 with Graves' ophthalmopathy and around 60 with stable Graves' hyperthyroidism. An independent validation cohort of under 20 hyperthyroidism patients and about 15 patients who later progressed to ophthalmopathy tested prospective prediction of ophthalmopathy. The 95 to 100 discovery patients were randomly divided into training and test sets at a 7:3 ratio. Thyroid tissue and blood T-cell repertoires from six or seven Graves' hyperthyroidism patients were also compared in the study. After sampling, hyperthyroidism patients received methimazole starting at 30 mg daily, and ophthalmopathy patients received high-dose intravenous methylprednisolone. TCR Vbeta CDR3 sequencing of approximately 140 peripheral blood samples (43 ophthalmopathy, around 80 hyperthyroidism and some 17 progressor patients) is reported in the paper. The paper as a whole reports these results and caveats: No statistical method was used to fix the sample size in advance, and group allocation was not hidden from the investigators. A 13 V-J signature model separated ophthalmopathy from stable hyperthyroidism, with around 88% sensitivity and roughly 84% specificity in cross-validation and 80%/75% in testing. Most expanded thyroid clonotypes (frequency above 0.001) were also detected in blood, suggesting blood repertoires may reflect thyroid immune responses. In validation, progression to ophthalmopathy was predicted by the model with around 71% sensitivity and 72.22% specificity, a median of approximately 7.1 months before onset.

This clonotype was counted at least ten times. Its antigen specificity is not known. No much larger clone is present one base from it, and per-base qualities are unavailable. Graves' hyperthyroidism was defined as stable when no progression to ophthalmopathy occurred over 18 months of follow-up. The hyperthyroidism patients were between 18 and 65 years old and newly diagnosed, with a disease duration of less than 2 months. The study excluded patients with uncontrolled infections, other autoimmune diseases, pregnancy or lactation. Diagnoses relied on clinical symptoms, serum thyroxine and TRAb, thyroid ultrasound and orbital computed tomography. PBMCs were isolated from about 9.1 ml of fresh peripheral blood by Ficoll-Paque density gradient centrifugation. Total RNA was extracted using Trizol reagent, and RNA quality was assessed on an Agilent 2100 Bioanalyzer. Amplification of TCR beta CDR3 regions was carried out from RNA transcripts. The first round of RT-PCR for the TCR CDR3 was performed with the HTBI primer set and the Qiagen OneStep RT-PCR kit. Libraries were constructed in a second round of multiplex PCR, after which size selection and purification were performed. Libraries were sequenced paired-end with 100 bp reads on an Illumina HiSeq2000. Processing in the source paper ran as follows. SOAPnuke was used to process the raw data, with reads discarded if the reads contained adapters or uncalled bases, had a mean Phred below 15, or lacked an exact constant-primer or identifier match. COPE v1.2.5 was used to merge the high-quality paired reads, and each unique nucleotide sequence was defined as a clonotype. Clonotypes were aligned to IMGT TRBV, TRBD and TRBJ reference segments using MiTCR v1.1. The analysis was restricted to V-J combinations with a frequency above 0.0001, which together covered 99% to 99.2% of the repertoires. A TCS score was defined as the ratio between F50 (clonal expansion) and ExV (chaos), using BLOSUM62-based TCRdist between CDR3 peptides within each V-J. Welch's t-statistics and random forest reduced several hundred V-J features to 13, which were used in a naive Bayes classifier (R e1071). The public sequencing data were trimmed at Q25 with fastp and processed into clonotypes with MiXCR by TCRdb, which kept only in-frame beta chains. Identical CDR3 proteins give one entry, which carries the most common genes and DNA. Clone size and V and J calls follow TCRdb, not the original study. This sample has approximately 590,000 distinct CDR3 sequences in its table, and 15% to 18% of those were observed once. Under 7.5% of the sample rests with the top ten.

The clonotype originates from a woman in her thirties with Graves' hyperthyroidism. Sequences were obtained from blood.

The CDR3 reads as follows: CSARGPWDRRYNEQFF. The sequenced DNA is TGCAGTGCTAGAGGTCCATGGGACCGGCGATACAATGAGCAGTTCTTC. Recombination connected TRBV20-1 to TRBJ2-1, with the D call perhaps TRBD1 or TRBD2, as 5 bases match in each case. The germline ends are 17 bases apart after V is trimmed by 1 base and J by 4 bases. The germline V gene (reference sequence) provides CDR1 DFQATT and CDR2 SNEGSKA. Inclusive of the bounding cysteine and phenylalanine, the CDR3 is 16 residues long. Kept here is only the CDR3 DNA, which spans 48 bases and is read in frame from base 1.